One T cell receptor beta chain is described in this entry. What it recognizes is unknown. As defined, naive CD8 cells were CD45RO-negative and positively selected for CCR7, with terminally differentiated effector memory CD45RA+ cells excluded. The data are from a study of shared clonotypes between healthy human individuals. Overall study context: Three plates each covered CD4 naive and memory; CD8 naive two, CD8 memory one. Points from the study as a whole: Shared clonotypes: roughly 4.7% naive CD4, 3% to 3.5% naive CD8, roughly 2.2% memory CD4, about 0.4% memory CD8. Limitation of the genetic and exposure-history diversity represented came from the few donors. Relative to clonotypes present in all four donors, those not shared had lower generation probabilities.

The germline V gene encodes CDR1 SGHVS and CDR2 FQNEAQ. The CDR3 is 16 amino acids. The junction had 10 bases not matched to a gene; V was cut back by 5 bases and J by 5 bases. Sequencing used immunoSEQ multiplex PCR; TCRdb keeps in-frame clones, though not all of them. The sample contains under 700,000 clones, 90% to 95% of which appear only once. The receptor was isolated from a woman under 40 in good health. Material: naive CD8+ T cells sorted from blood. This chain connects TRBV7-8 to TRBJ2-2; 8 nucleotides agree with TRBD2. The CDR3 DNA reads TGTGCCAGCAGCGACGCTATAGCGGGACCTACCGGGGAGCTGTTTTTT. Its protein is CASSDAIAGPTGELFF.